The entry that follows covers one T cell receptor beta chain sequence. The sample belongs to a study of glioma-infiltrating T cells after dendritic cell vaccination. V gave up 0 bases and J gave up 4 bases, with 7 bases separating them. The CDR3 is 13 amino acids. Germline values: CDR1 KGHSY, CDR2 FQNENV. The PCR used 60 V beta and 13 J beta primers. Produced via immunoSEQ multiplex PCR; TCRdb's table is partial and in-frame only. The repertoire holds 90,000 to 140,000 clones, around 87% seen once, with over 2.5% in the top ten. Noted time point: after dendritic cell vaccination, including at tumor progression/relapse.

This TCR was recovered from a human donor with glioblastoma. This material consisted of blood, taken after dendritic cell vaccination. This chain joins TRBV16 and TRBJ2-7; D is undetermined. Here the CDR3 DNA reads TGTGCCAGCAGCCAATCATACGGGTACGAGCAGTACTTC. It yields the protein CASSQSYGYEQYF.